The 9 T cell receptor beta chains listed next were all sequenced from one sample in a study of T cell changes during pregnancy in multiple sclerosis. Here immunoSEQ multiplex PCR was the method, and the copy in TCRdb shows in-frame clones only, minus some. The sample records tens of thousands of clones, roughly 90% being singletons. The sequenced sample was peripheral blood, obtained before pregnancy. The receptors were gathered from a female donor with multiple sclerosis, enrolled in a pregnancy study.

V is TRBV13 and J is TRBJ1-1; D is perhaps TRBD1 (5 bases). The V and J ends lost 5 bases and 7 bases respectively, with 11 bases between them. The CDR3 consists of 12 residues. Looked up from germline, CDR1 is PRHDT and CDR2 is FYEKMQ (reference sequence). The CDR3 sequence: CASSLRQYEAFF. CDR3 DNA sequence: TGTGCCAGCAGCCTCCGACAGTATGAAGCTTTCTTT.

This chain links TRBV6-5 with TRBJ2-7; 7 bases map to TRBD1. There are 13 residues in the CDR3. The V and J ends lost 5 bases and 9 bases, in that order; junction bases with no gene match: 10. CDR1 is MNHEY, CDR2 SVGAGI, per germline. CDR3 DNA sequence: TGTGCCAGCAGTCCTGGGCCCAGACAGGGGCAGTACTTC. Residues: CASSPGPRQGQYF.

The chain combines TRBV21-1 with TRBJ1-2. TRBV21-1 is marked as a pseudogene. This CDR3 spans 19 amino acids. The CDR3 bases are TGTGCCAGCAGCAAAGTTGGCCCTGGAGGGAAGTGGGACTGCTATGGCTACACCTTC. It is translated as CASSKVGPGGKWDCYGYTF.

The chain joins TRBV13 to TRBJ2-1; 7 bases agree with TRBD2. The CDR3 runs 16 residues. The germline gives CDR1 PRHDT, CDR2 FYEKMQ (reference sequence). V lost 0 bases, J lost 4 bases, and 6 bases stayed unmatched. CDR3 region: CASSLGASGAYNEQFF. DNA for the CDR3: TGTGCCAGCAGCTTAGGGGCTAGCGGAGCGTACAATGAGCAGTTCTTC.

CDR3: CASSEARGPGEKLFF. The CDR3, as DNA: TGTGCCAGCAGTGAAGCGAGGGGGCCCGGGGAAAAACTGTTTTTT. This chain links TRBV6-1 with TRBJ1-4; 7 nucleotides agree with TRBD1. CDR3 length equals 15 residues. Germline lookup yields CDR1 MNHNS and CDR2 SASEGT. The trim removed 0 bases at V and 8 bases at J, leaving 6 bases unmatched.

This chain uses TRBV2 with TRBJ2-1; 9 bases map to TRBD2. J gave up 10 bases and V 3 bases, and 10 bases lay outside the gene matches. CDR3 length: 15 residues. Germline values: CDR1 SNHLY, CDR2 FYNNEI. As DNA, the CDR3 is TGTGCCAGCAGTGACAACCCTCGCGGGGGGGAGGAGCAGTTCTTC. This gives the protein CASSDNPRGGEEQFF. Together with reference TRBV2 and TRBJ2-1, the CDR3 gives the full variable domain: EPEVTQTPSHQVTQMGQEVILRCVPISNHLYFYWYRQILGQKVEFLVSFYNNEISEKSEIFDDQFSVERPDGSNFTLKIRSTKLEDSAMYFCASSDNPRGGEEQFFGPGTRLTVL.

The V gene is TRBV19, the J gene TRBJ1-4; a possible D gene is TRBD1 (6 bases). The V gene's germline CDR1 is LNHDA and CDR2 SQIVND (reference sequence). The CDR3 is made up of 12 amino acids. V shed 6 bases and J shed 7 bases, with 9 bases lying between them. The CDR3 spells CASSQGFEKLFF. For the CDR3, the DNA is TGTGCCAGTAGCCAGGGGTTTGAAAAACTGTTTTTT.

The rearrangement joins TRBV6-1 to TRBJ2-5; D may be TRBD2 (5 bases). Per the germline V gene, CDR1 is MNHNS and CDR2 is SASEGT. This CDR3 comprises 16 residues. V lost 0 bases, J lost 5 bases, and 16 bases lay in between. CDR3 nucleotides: TGTGCCAGCAGTGAAGCTCCGGGAACACCAGTGGAGACCCAGTACTTC. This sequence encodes CASSEAPGTPVETQYF.

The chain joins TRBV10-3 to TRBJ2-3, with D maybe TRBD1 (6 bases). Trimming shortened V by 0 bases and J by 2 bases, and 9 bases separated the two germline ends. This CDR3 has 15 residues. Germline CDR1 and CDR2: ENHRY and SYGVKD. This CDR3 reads CAISESQGVTDTQYF. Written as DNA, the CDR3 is TGTGCCATCAGTGAGTCACAGGGTGTCACAGATACGCAGTATTTT.